These 15 T cell receptor beta chains share one sample of origin, sequenced in a study of Ad26.COV2.S vaccination and SARS-CoV-2 variants. The repertoire was sequenced with immunoSEQ multiplex PCR; TCRdb's copy has only in-frame clones and lacks some. The table records 300,000 to 350,000 clones, approximately 86% of them present only once. The treatment is: around 19 received Ad26.COV2.S at low or high dose, single or two shots; about 5 received placebo; per-sample allocation not given. It was on day 63 after the first vaccine or placebo injection that samples were taken. The sequences come from peripheral blood, collected in a trial of Ad26.COV2.S vaccine versus placebo. The receptors shown here come from a person between 18 and 65 years old who received the Ad26.COV2.S COVID-19 vaccine or a placebo.

This rearrangement joins TRBV7-3 to TRBJ1-1; D call uncertain. Germline V gene sequence: CDR1 SGHTA, CDR2 FQGTGA. Trimming cost V 2 bases and J 0 bases, with 19 bases left between them. The CDR3 is made up of 18 amino acids. The CDR3 region is CASSLLSGSSGMNTEAFF. CDR3 DNA: TGTGCCAGCAGCTTATTGTCGGGATCGTCGGGAATGAACACTGAAGCTTTCTTT.

The chain carries TRBV19 and TRBJ1-1, with 11 bases matching TRBD1. CDR3 length: 15 residues. Per the germline V gene, CDR1 is LNHDA and CDR2 is SQIVND (reference sequence). Trimming at V came to 6 bases and at J to 10 bases, leaving 13 bases not matched to a gene. The CDR3 DNA sequence: TGTGCCAGTAGGGAGTTCGACGGACAGGGGGCCTCAGCTTTCTTT. The encoded protein is CASREFDGQGASAFF.

The chain recombines TRBV19 with TRBJ1-4; D unclear. This CDR3 has 11 residues. Germline V gene data show CDR1 as LNHDA and CDR2 as SQIVND (reference sequence). Trimming cost V 11 bases and J 5 bases, with 9 bases left between them. The DNA of the CDR3 is TGTGCCCGGGTTCTAAATGAAAAACTGTTTTTT. Translation: CARVLNEKLFF.

The V gene is TRBV7-3, the J gene TRBJ2-1; D remains ambiguous. CDR3 length equals 13 residues. Trimming left V 4 bases short and J 5 bases short, with 9 bases between. In germline, CDR1 is SGHTA, CDR2 FQGTGA. CDR3: CASSYNLDNEQFF. The CDR3 DNA reads TGTGCCAGCAGCTACAACCTCGACAATGAGCAGTTCTTC.

This sequence joins TRBV3-1 (or the pseudogene TRBV3-2) and TRBJ2-1; the match to TRBD1 covers 8 bases. Germline V CDR1 and CDR2: LGHDT, YNNKEL (reference sequence). V lost 2 bases and J lost 4; bases outside the gene matches: 4. CDR3 length: 15 amino acids. The CDR3 sequence: CASSQRQGLYNEQFF. The CDR3 DNA follows: TGTGCCAGCAGCCAAAGACAGGGGTTATACAATGAGCAGTTCTTC.

The chain has TRBV6-5 and TRBJ1-6, with D perhaps matching TRBD1 (5 bases). The length of the CDR3 is 15 residues. Germline loops: CDR1 MNHEY, CDR2 SVGAGI. Trimming cost V 4 bases and J 14 bases, with 21 bases left between them. The CDR3 protein is CASSFAGTRWGALHF. The DNA for the CDR3 is TGTGCCAGCAGTTTCGCCGGGACCCGGTGGGGGGCCCTCCACTTT.

This sequence joins TRBV18 and TRBJ1-5; no reliable D call. The germline CDR1 and CDR2 sequences are KGHSH and LQKENI. The CDR3 runs to 14 residues. Trimming took off 1 base at V and 7 bases at J, with 11 bases between the two ends. The CDR3 loop reads CASSPQGAQQPQHF. As DNA, the CDR3 is TGTGCCAGCTCACCACAGGGTGCCCAACAGCCCCAGCATTTT.

The rearrangement joins TRBV6-1 to TRBJ1-4; D may be TRBD1 (5 bases). The germline V gene has CDR1 MNHNS and CDR2 SASEGT. The CDR3 runs to 15 residues. Trimming removed 2 bases at V and 8 bases at J, with 15 bases between. Here the CDR3 reads CASSEILGASEKLFF. The CDR3 DNA reads TGTGCCAGCAGTGAAATCTTAGGGGCGTCGGAAAAACTGTTTTTT.

This clone was detected only once. The V gene is TRBV3-1 (or the pseudogene TRBV3-2), the J gene TRBJ2-1; TRBD1 aligns across 10 bases. The CDR3 has 14 residues. The J segment lost 6 bases and the V segment lost 4 bases, leaving 3 bases of the junction unmatched. The germline V gene encodes CDR1 LGHDT and CDR2 YNNKEL (reference sequence). CDR3 in DNA: TGTGCCAGCAGCCCGGGGACAGGGGTCAATGAGCAGTTCTTC. Its protein product is CASSPGTGVNEQFF.

The chain has TRBV11-2 and TRBJ2-2; 7 bases match TRBD2. Germline-derived CDR1 and CDR2 are SGHAT and FQNNGV. This CDR3 region has 14 residues. V shed 5 bases, J shed 6 bases, and the junction held 6 bases outside the gene matches. CDR3 loop: CASSRGVEPGELFF. The CDR3 DNA is TGTGCCAGCAGCCGGGGGGTAGAACCCGGGGAGCTGTTTTTT.

This clone was found once. The chain carries TRBV5-8 and TRBJ2-5; D is uncertain. The CDR3 has 13 residues. With 4 bases removed from V and 5 bases from J, the gap between germline ends came to 12 bases. Germline values: CDR1 SGHTS, CDR2 YDEGEE. The CDR3 coding sequence is TGTGCCAGCAGCCCCTCCCCATTGGAGACCCAGTACTTC. As protein: CASSPSPLETQYF.

The rearrangement links TRBV4-1 to TRBJ2-1, with D unresolved. This CDR3 has 15 amino acids. The V end was cut by 1 base, the J end by 3 bases, with 10 bases between. Germline V CDR1 and CDR2: MGHRA, YSYEKL. The CDR3 reads CASSQVISGYNEQFF. In DNA form, the CDR3 reads TGCGCCAGCAGCCAAGTAATCTCGGGCTACAATGAGCAGTTCTTC.

This clone has only a few counts. The rearrangement uses TRBV18 and TRBJ2-7; D gene ambiguous. CDR1 is KGHSH, CDR2 LQKENI, per germline. The V gene lost 3 bases and the J gene lost 0 bases, with 21 bases spanning the gap. This CDR3 has 18 amino acids. The CDR3 region has the DNA TGTGCCAGCTCACCCAGTATGTGGGCGTCCCCGCCCTCCTACGAGCAGTACTTC. Protein product: CASSPSMWASPPSYEQYF.

The rearrangement links TRBV9 to TRBJ2-1; 10 nucleotides line up with TRBD2. CDR1 is SGDLS and CDR2 is YYNGEE in the germline V gene. After removal of 0 bases from V and 3 bases from J, the junction contained 3 bases not matched to a gene. The CDR3 spans 16 residues. CDR3 DNA sequence: TGTGCCAGCAGCGTAGCGGCTAGCGGGGGCTACAATGAGCAGTTCTTC. The encoded protein is CASSVAASGGYNEQFF.

CDR3 in amino acids: CASSLFRGLGYTF. In nucleotides, the CDR3 is TGTGCCAGCAGTTTATTTCGGGGCCTTGGCTACACCTTC. The genes are TRBV28 and TRBJ1-2; a weak D match, TRBD1 (5 bases). The V and J ends lost 1 base and 7 bases respectively, with 10 bases between them. Per the germline V gene, CDR1 is MDHEN and CDR2 is SYDVKM. The CDR3 totals 13 residues.